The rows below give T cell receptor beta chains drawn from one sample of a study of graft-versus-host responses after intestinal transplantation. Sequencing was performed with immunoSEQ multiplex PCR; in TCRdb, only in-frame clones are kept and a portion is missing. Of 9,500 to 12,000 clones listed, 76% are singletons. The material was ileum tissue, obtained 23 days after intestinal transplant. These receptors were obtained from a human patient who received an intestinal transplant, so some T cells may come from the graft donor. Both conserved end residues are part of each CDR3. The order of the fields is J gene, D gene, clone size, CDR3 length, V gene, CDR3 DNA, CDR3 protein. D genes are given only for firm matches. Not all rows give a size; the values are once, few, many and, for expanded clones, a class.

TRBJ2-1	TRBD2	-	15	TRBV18	TGTGCCAGCTCACCACCGGGACTAGCCTACAATGAGCAGTTCTTC	CASSPPGLAYNEQFF
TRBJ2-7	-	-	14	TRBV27	TGTGCCAGCAGTTATACAGCGTCGTCCTACGAGCAGTACTTC	CASSYTASSYEQYF
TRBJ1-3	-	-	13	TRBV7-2	TGTGCCAGCAGCTCCGGACAGGGAAACACCATATATTTT	CASSSGQGNTIYF
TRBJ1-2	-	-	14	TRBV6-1	TGTGCCATCGACGACAGACTAGGCCTCTATGGCTACACCTTC	CAIDDRLGLYGYTF
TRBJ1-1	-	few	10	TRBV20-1	TGCAGTGCTTTGTACACTGAAGCTTTCTTT	CSALYTEAFF
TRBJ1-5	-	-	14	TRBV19	TGTGCCAGTAATGTGGGAGGGGGGGGCCAGCCCCAGCATTTT	CASNVGGGGQPQHF
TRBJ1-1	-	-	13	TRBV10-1	TGCGCCAGCAGACTGGACAGAAACACTGAAGCTTTCTTT	CASRLDRNTEAFF
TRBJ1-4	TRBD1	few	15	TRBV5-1	TGCGCCAGCAGCTTGGATACAGGGGATAATGAAAAACTGTTTTTT	CASSLDTGDNEKLFF
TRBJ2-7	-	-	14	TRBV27	TGTGCCAGCAGTTTAGGTTCCCTCTCCGCCGAGCAGTACTTC	CASSLGSLSAEQYF
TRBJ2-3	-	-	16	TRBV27	TGTGCCAGCAGTTCCAATCCGGACAGTAGCACAGATACGCAGTATTTT	CASSSNPDSSTDTQYF
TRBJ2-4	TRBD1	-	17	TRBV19	TGTGCCAGTAGTATAGTTGCCGGGACAGGGTTAAAAAACATTCAGTACTTC	CASSIVAGTGLKNIQYF
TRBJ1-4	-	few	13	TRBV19	TGTGCAGCAAGTGAGGGATCGACTGAAAAACTGTTTTTT	CAASEGSTEKLFF
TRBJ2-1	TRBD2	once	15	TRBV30	TGTGCCTGGAGGGGAGGGACTAGCAATCGGAATGAGCAGTTCTTC	CAWRGGTSNRNEQFF
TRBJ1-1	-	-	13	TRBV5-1	TGCGCCAGCAGCTCCTTGACAGGTCGGGTCCCTTTCTTT	CASSSLTGRVPFF
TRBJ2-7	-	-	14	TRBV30	TGTGCCTGGAGTGTACTGGGCAGCCTGGGCGAGCAGTACTTC	CAWSVLGSLGEQYF
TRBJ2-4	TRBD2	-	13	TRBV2	TGTGCCAGCAGTAGCGGGGGGGCCGTCATTCAGTACTTC	CASSSGGAVIQYF
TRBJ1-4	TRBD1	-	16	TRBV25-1	TGTGCCAGCAGTGACCGCCCCGGGACAGGAAATGAAAAACTGTTTTTT	CASSDRPGTGNEKLFF
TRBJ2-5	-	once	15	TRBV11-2	TGTGTCAGCAGCTTAGACTCGGCCTTTCAAGAGACCCAGTACTTC	CVSSLDSAFQETQYF
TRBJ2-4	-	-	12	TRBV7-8	TGTGCCAGCAGCTTCCCGAGGAACATTCAGTACTTC	CASSFPRNIQYF
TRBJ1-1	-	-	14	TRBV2	TGTGCCAGCAGTGACAAGGGATTGAACACTGAAGCTTTCTTT	CASSDKGLNTEAFF
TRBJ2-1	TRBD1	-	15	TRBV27	TGTGCCAGCAGCCTCCGGGACAGGGGGTACAATGAGCAGTTCTTC	CASSLRDRGYNEQFF
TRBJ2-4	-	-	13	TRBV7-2	TGTGCCAGCAGCTTAACGCGGGCCAACATTCAGTACTTC	CASSLTRANIQYF
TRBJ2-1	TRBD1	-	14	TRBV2	TGTGCCAGCAGTGAGACAGGGGGCTGGAATGAGCAGTTCTTC	CASSETGGWNEQFF
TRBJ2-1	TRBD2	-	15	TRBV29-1	TGCAGCGTTGTGGGACTAGCGGGAGAGGACAATGAGCAGTTCTTC	CSVVGLAGEDNEQFF
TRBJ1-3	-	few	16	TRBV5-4	TGTGCCAGCAGCCAACGACAGAGCCACTCTGGAAACACCATATATTTT	CASSQRQSHSGNTIYF
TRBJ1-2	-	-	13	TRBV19	TGTGCCAGTAGTATGCAGGGAACCTATGGCTACACCTTC	CASSMQGTYGYTF